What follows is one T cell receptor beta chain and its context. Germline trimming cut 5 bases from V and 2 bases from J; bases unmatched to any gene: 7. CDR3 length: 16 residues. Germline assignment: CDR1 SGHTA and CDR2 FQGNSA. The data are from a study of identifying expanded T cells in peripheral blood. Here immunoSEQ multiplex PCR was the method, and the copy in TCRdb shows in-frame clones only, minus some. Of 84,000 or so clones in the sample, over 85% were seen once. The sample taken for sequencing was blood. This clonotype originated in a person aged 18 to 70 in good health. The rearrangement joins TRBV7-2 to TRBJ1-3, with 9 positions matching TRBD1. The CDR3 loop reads CASSRDRAGAGNTIYF. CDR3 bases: TGTGCCAGCAGCCGGGACAGGGCCGGGGCTGGAAACACCATATATTTT.